This T cell receptor beta chain comes out of a study of beta chain features in type 1 diabetes. Study results and caveats: Sequencing the cDNA could make cells with high TCR expression show up more than they should.

TCRB transcripts that were expressed got sequenced, as all of the isolated RNA had been reverse transcribed. There were some 3.6 million reads on average in the naive, central memory and regulatory T cell samples. The repertoire was sequenced with immunoSEQ multiplex PCR; TCRdb's copy has only in-frame clones and lacks some. Of hundreds of thousands of clones in the sample, around 15% were seen once. The CDR3 sequence is 14 residues long. The germline CDR1 and CDR2 sequences are SEHNR and FQNEAQ (reference sequence). V was clipped by 4 bases and J by 5 bases, with 14 bases between them. This clone was detected only a few times. The antigen remains unidentified.

The receptor was derived from a man aged 25-45 years in good health. Input material: central memory CD4+ T cells from blood. The chain uses TRBV7-9 and TRBJ2-5; perhaps TRBD1 as D (5 bases). The CDR3 sequence: CASSSGYWQETQYF. The CDR3 bases are TGTGCCAGCAGCTCAGGGTATTGGCAGGAGACCCAGTACTTC.